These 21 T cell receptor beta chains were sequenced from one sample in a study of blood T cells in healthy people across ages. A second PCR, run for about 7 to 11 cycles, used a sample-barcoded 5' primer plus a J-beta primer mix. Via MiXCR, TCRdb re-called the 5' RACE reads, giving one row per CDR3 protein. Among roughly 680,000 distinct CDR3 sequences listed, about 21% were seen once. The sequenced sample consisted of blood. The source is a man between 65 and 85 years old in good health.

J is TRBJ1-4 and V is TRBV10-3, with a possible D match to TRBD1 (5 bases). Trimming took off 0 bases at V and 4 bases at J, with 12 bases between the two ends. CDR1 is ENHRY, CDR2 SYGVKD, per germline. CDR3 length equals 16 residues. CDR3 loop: CAISESMGQLNEKLFF. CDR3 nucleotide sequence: TGTGCCATCAGTGAGTCAATGGGGCAGCTTAATGAAAAACTGTTTTTT.

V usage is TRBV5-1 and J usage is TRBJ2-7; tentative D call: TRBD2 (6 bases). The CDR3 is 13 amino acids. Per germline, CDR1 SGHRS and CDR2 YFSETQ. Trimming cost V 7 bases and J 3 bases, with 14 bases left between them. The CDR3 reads CASSEGFNYEQYF. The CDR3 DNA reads TGCGCCAGCTCGGAGGGTTTTAACTACGAGCAGTACTTC.

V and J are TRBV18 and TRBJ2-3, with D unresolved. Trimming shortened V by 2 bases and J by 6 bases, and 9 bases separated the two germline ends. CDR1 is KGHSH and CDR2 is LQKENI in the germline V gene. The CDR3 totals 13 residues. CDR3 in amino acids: CASSPSAGDTQYF. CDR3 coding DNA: TGTGCCAGCTCACCATCGGCAGGTGATACGCAGTATTTT.

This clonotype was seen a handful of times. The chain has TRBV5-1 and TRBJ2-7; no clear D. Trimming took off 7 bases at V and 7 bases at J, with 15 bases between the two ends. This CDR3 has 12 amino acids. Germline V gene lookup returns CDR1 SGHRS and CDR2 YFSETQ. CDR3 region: CASALVGFEQYF. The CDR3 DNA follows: TGCGCCAGCGCCCTGGTGGGCTTTGAGCAGTACTTC.

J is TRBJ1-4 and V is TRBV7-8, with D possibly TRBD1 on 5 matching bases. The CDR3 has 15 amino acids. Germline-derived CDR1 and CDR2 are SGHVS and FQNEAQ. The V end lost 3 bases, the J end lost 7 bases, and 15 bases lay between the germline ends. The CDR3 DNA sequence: TGTGCCAGCAGCTTCGACACGGGGGGAGGTGAAAAACTGTTTTTT. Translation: CASSFDTGGGEKLFF.

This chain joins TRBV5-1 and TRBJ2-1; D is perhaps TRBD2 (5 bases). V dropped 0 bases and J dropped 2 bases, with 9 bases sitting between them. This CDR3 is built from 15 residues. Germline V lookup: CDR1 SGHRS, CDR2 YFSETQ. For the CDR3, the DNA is TGCGCCAGCAGCTTGGCAACTAGAGCCTACAATGAGCAGTTCTTC. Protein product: CASSLATRAYNEQFF.

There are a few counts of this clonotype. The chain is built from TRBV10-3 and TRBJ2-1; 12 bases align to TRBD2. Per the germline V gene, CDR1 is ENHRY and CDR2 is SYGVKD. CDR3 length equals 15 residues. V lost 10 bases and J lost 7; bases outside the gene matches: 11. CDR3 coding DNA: TGTGCCACGAGGACTAGCGGGACCCTACGTAATGAGCAGTTCTTC. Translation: CATRTSGTLRNEQFF.

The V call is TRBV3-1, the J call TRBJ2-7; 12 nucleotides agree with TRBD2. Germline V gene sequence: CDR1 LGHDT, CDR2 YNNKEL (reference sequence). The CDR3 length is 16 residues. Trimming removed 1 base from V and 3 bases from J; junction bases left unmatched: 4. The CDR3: CASSQGLAGAYYEQYF. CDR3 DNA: TGTGCCAGCAGCCAAGGACTAGCGGGAGCCTACTACGAGCAGTACTTC.

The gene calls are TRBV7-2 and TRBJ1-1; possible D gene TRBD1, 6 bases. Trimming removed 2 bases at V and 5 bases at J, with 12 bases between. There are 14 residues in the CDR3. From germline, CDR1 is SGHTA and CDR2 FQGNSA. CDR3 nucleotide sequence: TGTGCCAGCAGCTTAAGGACAGCTGGGACTGAAGCTTTCTTT. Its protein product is CASSLRTAGTEAFF.

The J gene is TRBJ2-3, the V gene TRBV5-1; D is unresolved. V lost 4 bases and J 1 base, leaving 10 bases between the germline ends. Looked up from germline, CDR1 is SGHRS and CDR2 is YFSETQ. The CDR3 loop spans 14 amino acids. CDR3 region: CASSPEPGTDTQYF. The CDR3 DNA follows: TGCGCCAGCAGCCCGGAGCCTGGCACAGATACGCAGTATTTT.

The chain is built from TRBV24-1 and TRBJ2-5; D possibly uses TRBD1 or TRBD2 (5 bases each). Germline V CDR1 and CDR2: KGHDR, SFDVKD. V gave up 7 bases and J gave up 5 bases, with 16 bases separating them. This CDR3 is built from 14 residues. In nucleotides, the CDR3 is TGTGCCACCAGCCCCCGGGGCGCATGGGAGACCCAGTACTTC. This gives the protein CATSPRGAWETQYF.

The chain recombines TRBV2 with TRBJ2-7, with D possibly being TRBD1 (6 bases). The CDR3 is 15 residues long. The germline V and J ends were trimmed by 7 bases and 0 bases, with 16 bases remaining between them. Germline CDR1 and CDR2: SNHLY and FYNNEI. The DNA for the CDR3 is TGTGCCAGCAAGGTAGTCGGGACAAGCTCCTACGAGCAGTACTTC. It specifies CASKVVGTSSYEQYF.

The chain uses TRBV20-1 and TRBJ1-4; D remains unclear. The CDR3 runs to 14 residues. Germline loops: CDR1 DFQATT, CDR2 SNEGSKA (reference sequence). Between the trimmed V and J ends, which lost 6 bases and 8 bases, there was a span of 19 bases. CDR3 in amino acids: CSAAGPGPGEKLFF. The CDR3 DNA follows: TGCAGTGCCGCCGGCCCAGGACCGGGGGAAAAACTGTTTTTT.

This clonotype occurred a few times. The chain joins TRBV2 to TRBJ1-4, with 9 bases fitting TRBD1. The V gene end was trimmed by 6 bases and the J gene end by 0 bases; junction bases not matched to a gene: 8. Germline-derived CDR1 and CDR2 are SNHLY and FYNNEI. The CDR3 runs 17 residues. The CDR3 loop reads CASSPGTGYATNEKLFF. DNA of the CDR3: TGTGCCAGCAGCCCCGGGACAGGGTACGCAACTAATGAAAAACTGTTTTTT.

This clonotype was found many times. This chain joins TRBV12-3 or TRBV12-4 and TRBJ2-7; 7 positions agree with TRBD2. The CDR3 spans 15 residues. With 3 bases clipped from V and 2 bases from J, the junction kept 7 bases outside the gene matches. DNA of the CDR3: TGTGCCAGCAGTTTGGGTAGCGGGTCCCCCTACGAGCAGTACTTC. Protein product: CASSLGSGSPYEQYF.

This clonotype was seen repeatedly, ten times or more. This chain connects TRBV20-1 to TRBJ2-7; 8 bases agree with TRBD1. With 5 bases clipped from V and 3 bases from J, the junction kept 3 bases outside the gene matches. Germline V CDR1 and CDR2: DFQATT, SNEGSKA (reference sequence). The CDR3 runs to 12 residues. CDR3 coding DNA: TGCAGTGCTGGACAGGGTGGCTACGAGCAGTACTTC. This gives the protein CSAGQGGYEQYF.

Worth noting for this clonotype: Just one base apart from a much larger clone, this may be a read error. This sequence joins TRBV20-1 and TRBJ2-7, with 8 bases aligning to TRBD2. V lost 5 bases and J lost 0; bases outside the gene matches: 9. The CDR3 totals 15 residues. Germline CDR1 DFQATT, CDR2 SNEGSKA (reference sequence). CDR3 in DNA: TGCAGTGCTGAAGAGAGGCGGGAGGACTCCTACGAGCAGTACTTC. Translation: CSAEERREDSYEQYF.

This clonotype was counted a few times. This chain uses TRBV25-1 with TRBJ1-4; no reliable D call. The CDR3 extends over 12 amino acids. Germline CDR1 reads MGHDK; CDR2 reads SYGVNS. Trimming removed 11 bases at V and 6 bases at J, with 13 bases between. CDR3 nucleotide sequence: TGTGCCGTTCGCGGCTTGGATGAAAAACTGTTTTTT. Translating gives CAVRGLDEKLFF.

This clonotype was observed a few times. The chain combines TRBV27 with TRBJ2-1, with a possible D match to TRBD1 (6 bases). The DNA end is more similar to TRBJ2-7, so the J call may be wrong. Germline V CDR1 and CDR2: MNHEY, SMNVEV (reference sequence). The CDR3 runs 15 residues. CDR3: CASSTTTGTPYEQYF. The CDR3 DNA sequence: TGTGCCAGCAGTACAACGACAGGTACTCCCTACGAGCAGTACTTC.

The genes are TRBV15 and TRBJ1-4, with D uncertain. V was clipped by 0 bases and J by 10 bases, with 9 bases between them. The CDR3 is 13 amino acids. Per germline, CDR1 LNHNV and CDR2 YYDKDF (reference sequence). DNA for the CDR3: TGTGCCACCAGCAGAGATGGGGAGGGAAAACTGTTTTTT. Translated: CATSRDGEGKLFF.

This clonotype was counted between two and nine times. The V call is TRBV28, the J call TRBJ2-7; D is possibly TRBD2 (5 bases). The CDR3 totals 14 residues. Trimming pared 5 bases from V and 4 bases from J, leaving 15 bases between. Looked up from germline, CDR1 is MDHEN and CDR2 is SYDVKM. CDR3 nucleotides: TGTGCCAGCAGTCCAACCGCCCGGGGTTACGAGCAGTACTTC. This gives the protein CASSPTARGYEQYF. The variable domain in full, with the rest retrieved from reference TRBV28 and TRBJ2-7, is DVKVTQSSRYLVKRTGEKVFLECVQDMDHENMFWYRQDPGLGLRLIYFSYDVKMKEKGDIPEGYSVSREKKERFSLILESASTNQTSMYLCASSPTARGYEQYFGPGTRLTVT.